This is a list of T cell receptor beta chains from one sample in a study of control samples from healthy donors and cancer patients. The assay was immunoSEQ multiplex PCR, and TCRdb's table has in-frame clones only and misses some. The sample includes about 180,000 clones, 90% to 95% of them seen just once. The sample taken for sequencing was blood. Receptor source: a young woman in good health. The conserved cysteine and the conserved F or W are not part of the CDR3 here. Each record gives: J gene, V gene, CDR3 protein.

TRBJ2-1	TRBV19	ASSRFFTSGRTMSSSYNEQF
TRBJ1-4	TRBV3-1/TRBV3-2	ASSHWARVNEKLF
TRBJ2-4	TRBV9	ASSVGSGLAKNIQY
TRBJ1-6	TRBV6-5	ASRSDRARPSPLH
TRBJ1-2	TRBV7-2	ASSSQGAGVGYT
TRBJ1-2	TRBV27	ASSPRTGIYGYT
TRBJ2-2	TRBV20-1	SASSRSRLDTGELF
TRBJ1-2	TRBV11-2	ASSFLTGRPNYGYT
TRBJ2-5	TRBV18	ASSRGDQETQY
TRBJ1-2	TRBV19	ASSGQGDYGYT
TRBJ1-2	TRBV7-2	ASRVDNVPNYGYT
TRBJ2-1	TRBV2	ASSEKNEQF
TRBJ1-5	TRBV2	ASSESVASGPQH
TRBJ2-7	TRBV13	ASSLTSGTLYEQY
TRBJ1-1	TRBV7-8	ASSLVPGVSPQNTEAF
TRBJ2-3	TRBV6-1	ASSEQPGGTDTQY
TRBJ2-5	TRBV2	ASSVPVPETQY
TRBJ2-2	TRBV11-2	ASSFVGAGGPGELF
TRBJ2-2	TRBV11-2	ASSSTRGHGELF
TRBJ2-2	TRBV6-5	ASSYSGTGSGELF
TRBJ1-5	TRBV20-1	SASGSRASYSNQPQH
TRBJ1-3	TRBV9	ASSVAGGIGNTIY
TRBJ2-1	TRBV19	ASSPRDNSYNEQF
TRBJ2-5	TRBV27	ASSSHSGLNIKTQY
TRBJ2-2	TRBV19	ASSFGSSGELF
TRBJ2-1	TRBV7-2	ASSLEGGVNYNEQF
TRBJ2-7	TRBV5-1	ASSTTGDFYEQY
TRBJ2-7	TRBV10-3	AISEGNRGVNEQY
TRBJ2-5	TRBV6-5	ASSRGGAETQY
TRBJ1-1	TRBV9	ASSLGGATEAF
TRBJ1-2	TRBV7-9	ASSATRANYGYT
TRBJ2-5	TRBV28	ASTIGLAQETQY
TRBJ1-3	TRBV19	ASSIGRGNTIY
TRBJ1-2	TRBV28	ASTEREGYT
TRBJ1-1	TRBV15	ATSRVRGGSTEAF
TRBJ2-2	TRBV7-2	ASSLMGTRLNTGELF
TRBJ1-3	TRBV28	ASSSLRGTHN
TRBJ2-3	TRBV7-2	ASSLAGLRTDTQY
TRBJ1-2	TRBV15	ATSKTGTGSSYGYT
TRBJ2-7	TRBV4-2	ASSQDRAGRAYEQY
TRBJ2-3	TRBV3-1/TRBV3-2	ASSDSAPGADTQY
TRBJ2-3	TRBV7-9	ASSLQAGGGTDTQY
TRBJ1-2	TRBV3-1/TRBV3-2	ASSQRRLGGYT
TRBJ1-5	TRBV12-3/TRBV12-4	ASSLAPQGPQH
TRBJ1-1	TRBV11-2	ASSLQGMNTEAF
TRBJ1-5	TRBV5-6	ASSLAGGNQPQH
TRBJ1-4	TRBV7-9	ASTEGQGGEKLF
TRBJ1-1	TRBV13	ASSQLRTEAF
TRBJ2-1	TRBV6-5	ASSLSGTNRNEQF
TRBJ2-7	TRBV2	ASSHETDEQY
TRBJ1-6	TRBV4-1	ASSQDWGAGSLNSPLH
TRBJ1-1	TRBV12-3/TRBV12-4	ASSPPTETEAF
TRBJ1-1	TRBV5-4	ASSSRREPNTEAF
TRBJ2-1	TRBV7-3	ASSLKGRLAGTYNEQF
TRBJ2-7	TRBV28	ASSLGGSSYEQY
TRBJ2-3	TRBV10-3	AISAGGRGTATQY
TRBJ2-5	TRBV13	ASSRGGAEETQY
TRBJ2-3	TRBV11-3	ASSRRLTDTQY
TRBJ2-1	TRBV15	ATSRVDLGLAGYNEQF